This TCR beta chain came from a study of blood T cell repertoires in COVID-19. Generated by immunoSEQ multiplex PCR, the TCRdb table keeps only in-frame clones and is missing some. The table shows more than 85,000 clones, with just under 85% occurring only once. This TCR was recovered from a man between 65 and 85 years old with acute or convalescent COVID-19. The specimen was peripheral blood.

CDR3 loop: CASKRTMTANSPLHF. CDR3 nucleotides: TGTGCCAGCAAACGGACTATGACAGCAAATTCACCCCTCCACTTT. The rearrangement links TRBV2 to TRBJ1-6; D possibly corresponds to TRBD1 (5 bases). The germline V and J ends were trimmed by 7 bases and 7 bases, with 17 bases remaining between them. CDR1 and CDR2 from the germline V gene are SNHLY and FYNNEI. CDR3 length equals 15 residues.